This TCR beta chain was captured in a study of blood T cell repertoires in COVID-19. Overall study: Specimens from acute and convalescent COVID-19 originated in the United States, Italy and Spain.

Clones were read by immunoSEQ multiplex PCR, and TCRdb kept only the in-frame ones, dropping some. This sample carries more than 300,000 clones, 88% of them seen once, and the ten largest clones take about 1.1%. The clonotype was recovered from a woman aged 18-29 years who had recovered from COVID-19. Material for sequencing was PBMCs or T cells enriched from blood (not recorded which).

CDR3 region: CASSVRLREGNEKLFF. For the CDR3, the DNA is TGTGCCAGCAGCGTACGACTACGGGAGGGAAATGAAAAACTGTTTTTT. The rearrangement joins TRBV7-9 to TRBJ1-4; D is uncertain. Germline V CDR1 and CDR2: SEHNR, FQNEAQ (reference sequence). This CDR3 has 16 residues. Trimming left V 5 bases short and J 5 bases short, with 18 bases between.